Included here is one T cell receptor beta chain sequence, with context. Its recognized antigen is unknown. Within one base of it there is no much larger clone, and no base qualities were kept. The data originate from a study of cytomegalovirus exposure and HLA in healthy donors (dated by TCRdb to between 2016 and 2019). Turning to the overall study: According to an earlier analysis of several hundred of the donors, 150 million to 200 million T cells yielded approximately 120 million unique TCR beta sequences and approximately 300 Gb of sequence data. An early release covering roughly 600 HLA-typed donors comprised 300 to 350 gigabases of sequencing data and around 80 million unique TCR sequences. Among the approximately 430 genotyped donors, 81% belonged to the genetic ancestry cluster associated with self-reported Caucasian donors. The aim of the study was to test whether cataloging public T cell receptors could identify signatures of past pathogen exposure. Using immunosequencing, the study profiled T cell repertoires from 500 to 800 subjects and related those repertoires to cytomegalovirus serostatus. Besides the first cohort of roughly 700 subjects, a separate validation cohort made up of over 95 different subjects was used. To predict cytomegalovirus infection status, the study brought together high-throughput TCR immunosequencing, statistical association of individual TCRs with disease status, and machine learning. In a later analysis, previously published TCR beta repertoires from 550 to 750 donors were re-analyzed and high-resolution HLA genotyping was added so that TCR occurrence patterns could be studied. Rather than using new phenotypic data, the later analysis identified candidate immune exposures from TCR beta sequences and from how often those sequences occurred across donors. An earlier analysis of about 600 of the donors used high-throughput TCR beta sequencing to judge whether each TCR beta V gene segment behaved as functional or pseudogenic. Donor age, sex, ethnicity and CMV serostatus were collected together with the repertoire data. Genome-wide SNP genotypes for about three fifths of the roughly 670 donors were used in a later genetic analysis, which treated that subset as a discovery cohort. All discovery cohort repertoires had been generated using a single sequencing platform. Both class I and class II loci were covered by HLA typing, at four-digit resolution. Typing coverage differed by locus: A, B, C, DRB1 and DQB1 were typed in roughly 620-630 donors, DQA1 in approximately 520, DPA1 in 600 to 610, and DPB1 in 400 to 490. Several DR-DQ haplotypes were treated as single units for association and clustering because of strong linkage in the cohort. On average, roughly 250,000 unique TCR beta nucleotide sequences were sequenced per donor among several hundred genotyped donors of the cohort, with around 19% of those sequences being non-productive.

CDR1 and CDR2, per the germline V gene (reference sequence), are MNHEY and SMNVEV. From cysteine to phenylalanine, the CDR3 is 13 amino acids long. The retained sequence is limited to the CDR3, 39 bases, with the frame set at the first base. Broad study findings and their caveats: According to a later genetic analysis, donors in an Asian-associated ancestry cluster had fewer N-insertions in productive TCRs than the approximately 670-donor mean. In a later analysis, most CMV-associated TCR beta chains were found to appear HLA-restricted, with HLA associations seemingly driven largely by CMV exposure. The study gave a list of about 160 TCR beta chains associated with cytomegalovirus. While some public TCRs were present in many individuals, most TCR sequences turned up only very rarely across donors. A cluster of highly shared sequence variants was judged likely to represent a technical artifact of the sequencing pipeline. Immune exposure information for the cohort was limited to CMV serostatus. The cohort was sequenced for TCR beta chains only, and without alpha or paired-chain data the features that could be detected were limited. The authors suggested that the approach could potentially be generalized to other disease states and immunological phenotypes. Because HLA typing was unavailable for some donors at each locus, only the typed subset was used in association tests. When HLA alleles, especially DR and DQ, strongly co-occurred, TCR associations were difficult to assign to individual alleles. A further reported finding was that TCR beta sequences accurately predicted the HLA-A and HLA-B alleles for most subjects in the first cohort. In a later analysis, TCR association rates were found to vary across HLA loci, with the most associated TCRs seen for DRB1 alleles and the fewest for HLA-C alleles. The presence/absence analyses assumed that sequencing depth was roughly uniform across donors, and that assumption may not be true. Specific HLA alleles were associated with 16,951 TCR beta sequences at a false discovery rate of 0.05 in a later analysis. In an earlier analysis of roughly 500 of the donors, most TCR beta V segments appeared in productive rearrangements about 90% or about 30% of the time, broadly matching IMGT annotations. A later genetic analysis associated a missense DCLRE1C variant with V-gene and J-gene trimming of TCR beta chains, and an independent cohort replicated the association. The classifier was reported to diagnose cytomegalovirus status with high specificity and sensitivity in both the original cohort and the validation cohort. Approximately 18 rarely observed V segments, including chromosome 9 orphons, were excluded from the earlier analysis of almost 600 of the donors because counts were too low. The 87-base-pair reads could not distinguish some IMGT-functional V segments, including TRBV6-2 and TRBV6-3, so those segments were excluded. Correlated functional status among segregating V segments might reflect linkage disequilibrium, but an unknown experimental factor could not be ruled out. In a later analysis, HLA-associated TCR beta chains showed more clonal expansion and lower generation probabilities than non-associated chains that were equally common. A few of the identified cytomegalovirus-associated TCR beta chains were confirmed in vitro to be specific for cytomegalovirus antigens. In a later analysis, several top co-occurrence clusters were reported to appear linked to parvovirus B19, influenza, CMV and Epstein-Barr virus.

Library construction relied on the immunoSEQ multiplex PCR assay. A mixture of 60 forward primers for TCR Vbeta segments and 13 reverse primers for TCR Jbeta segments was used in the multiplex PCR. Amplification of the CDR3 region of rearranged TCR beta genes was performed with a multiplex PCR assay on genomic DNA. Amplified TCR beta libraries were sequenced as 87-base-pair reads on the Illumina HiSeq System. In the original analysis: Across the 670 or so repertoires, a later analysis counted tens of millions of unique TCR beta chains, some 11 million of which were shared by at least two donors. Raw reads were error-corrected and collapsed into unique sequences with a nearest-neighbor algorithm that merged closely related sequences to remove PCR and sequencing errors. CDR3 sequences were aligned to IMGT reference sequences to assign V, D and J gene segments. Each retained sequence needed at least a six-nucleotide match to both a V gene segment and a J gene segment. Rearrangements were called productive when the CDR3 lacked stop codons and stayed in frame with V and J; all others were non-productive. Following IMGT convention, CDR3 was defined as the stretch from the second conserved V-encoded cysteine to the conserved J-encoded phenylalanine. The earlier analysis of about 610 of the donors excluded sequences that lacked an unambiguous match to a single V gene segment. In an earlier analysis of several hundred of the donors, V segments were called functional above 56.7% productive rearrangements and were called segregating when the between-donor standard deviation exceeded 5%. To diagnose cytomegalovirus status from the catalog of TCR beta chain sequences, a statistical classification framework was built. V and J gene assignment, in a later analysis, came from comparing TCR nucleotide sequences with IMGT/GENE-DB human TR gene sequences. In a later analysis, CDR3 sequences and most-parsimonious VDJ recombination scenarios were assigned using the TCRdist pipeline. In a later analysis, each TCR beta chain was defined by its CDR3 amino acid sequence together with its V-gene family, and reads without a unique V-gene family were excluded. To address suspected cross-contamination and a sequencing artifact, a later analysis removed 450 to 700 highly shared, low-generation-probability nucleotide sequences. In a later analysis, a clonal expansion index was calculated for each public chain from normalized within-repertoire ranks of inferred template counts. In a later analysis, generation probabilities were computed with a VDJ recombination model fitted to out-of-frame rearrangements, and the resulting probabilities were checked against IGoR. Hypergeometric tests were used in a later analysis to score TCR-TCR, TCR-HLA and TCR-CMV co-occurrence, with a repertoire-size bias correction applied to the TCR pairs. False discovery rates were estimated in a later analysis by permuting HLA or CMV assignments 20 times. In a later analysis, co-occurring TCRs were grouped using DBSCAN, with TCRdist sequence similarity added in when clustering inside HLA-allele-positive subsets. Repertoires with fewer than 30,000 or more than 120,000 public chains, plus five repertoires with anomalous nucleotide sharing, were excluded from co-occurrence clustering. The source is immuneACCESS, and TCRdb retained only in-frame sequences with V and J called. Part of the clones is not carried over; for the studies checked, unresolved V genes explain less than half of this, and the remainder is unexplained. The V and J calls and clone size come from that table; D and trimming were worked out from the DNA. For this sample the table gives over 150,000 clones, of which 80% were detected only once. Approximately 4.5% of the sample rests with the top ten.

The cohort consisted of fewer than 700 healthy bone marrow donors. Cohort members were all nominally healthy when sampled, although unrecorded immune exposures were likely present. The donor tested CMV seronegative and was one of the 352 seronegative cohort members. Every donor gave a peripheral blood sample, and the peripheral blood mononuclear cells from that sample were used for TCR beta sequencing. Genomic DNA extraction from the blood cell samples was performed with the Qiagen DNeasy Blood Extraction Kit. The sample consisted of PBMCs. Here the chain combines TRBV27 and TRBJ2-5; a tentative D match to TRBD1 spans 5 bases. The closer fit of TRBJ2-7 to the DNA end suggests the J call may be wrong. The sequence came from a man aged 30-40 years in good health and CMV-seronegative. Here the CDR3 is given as CASRGRLYYEQYF. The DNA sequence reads TGTGCCAGCAGGGGGCGACTTTACTACGAGCAGTACTTC.